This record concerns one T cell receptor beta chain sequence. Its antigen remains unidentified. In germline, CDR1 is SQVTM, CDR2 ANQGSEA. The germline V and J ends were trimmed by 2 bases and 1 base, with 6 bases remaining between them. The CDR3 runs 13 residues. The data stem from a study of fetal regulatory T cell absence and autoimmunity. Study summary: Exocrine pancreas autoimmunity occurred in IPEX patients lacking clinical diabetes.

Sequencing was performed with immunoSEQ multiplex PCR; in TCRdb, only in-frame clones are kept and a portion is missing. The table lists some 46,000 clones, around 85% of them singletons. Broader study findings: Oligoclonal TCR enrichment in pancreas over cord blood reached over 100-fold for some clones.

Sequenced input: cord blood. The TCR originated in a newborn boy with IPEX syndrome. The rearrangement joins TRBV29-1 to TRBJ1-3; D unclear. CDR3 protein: CSVEKGSGNTIYF. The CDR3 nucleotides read TGCAGCGTTGAAAAAGGGTCTGGAAACACCATATATTTT.